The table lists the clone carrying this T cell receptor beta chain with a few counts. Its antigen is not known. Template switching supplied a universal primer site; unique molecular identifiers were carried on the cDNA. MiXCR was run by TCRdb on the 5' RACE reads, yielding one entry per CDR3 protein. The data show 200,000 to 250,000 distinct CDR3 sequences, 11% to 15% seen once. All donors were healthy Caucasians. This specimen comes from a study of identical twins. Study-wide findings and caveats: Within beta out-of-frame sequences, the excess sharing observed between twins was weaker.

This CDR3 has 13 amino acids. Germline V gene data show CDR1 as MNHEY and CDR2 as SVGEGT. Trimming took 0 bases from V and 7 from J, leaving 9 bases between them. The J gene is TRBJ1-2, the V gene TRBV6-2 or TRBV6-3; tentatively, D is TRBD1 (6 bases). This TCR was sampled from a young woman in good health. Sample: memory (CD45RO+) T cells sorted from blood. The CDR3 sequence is CASSYSRGSGYTF. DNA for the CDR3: TGTGCCAGCAGTTACTCGAGGGGGAGTGGCTACACCTTC.